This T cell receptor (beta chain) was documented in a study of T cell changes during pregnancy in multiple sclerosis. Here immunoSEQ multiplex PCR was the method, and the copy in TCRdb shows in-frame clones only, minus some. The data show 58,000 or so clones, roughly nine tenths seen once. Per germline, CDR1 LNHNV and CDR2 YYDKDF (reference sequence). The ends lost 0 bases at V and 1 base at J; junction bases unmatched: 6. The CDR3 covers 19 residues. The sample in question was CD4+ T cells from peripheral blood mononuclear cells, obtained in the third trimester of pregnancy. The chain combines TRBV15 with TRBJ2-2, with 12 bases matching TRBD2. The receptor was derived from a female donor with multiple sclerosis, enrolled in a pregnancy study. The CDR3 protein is CATSRDGPGLAGNTGELFF. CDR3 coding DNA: TGTGCCACCAGCAGAGATGGGCCGGGACTAGCGGGGAACACCGGGGAGCTGTTTTTT.